This TCR beta chain emerged from a study of vaccination effects on CD4 cells after COVID-19. Peptide-pool stimulation followed by sequencing identified expanded antigen-specific CD4+ clonotypes in the ViraFEST assay. With more than 9 days of culture completed, CD4+ T cells were isolated. All study participants received two doses of BNT162b2 or mRNA-1273 vaccine. The CDR3 is made up of 17 amino acids. CDR1 and CDR2 (germline): MNHEY, SVGEGT. V was clipped by 2 bases and J by 1 base; unmatched bases: 10. Only in-frame clones appear in the TCRdb table, and some are missing; sequencing was by immunoSEQ multiplex PCR. The table has around 65,000 clones, around 73% seen once; the top ten hold 1.2%. To note about this clone: Antigen unknown.

The chain links TRBV6-2 or TRBV6-3 to TRBJ2-5; the match to TRBD2 covers 7 bases. The clonotype comes from a human donor who received a COVID-19 vaccine. Sequenced material: CD4+ T cells from PBMCs cultured with HCoV-229E spike peptides, taken after COVID-19 vaccination. DNA of the CDR3: TGTGCCAGCAGTTACCCCCTGGGGAGGGGAGCCCAAGAGACCCAGTACTTC. Translation gives CASSYPLGRGAQETQYF.